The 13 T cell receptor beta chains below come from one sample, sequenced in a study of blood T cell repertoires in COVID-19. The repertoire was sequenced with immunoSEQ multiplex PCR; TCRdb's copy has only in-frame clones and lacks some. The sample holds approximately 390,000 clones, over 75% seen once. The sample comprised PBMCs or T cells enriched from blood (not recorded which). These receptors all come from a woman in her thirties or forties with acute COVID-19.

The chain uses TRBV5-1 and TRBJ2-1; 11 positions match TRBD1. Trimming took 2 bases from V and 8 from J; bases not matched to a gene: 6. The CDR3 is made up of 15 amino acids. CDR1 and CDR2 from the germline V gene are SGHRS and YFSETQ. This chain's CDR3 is CASSFGQGALDEQFF. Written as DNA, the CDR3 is TGCGCCAGCAGCTTTGGACAGGGGGCTTTAGATGAGCAGTTCTTC.

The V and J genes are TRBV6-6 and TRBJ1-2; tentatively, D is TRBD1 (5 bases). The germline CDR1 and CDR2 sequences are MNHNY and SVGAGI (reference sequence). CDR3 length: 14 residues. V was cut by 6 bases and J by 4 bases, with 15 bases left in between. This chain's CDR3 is CASSRERGPYGYTF. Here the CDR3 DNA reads TGTGCCAGCAGCCGAGAGCGGGGACCCTATGGCTACACCTTC.

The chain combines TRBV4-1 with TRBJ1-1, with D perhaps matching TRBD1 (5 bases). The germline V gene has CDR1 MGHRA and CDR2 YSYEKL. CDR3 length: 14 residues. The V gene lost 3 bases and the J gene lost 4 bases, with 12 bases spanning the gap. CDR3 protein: CASSQIQDGTEAFF. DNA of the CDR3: TGCGCCAGCAGCCAGATACAGGACGGCACTGAAGCTTTCTTT.

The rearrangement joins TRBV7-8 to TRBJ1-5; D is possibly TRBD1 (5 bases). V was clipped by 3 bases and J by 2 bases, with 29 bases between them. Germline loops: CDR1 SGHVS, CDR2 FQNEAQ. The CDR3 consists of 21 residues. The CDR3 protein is CASSFSPLGREDNGGNQPQHF. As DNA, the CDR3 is TGTGCCAGCAGCTTTTCCCCCTTGGGCAGGGAGGACAATGGGGGCAATCAGCCCCAGCATTTT.

CDR3 bases: TGTGCCAGCAGCGTAGAGGTTAGCGGGGGAGAGGCGACCCAGTACTTC. This gives the protein CASSVEVSGGEATQYF. The chain uses TRBV9 and TRBJ2-5, with 9 bases matching TRBD2. The CDR3 contains 16 residues. CDR1 SGDLS and CDR2 YYNGEE come from the germline V gene. J lost 7 bases, V lost 0 bases, and 10 bases had no gene match.

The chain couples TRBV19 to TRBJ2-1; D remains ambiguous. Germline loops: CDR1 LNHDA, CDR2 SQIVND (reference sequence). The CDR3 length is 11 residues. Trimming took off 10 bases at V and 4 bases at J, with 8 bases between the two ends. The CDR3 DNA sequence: TGTGCCACCCAGGATTACAATGAGCAGTTCTTC. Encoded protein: CATQDYNEQFF.

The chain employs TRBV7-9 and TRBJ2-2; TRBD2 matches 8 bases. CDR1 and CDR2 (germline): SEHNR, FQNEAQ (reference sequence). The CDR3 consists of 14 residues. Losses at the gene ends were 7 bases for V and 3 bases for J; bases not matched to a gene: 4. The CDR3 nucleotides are TGTGCCAGCAAAGCGGGGGCCGACACCGGGGAGCTGTTTTTT. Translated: CASKAGADTGELFF. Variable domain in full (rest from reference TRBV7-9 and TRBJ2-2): DTGVSQNPRHKITKRGQNVTFRCDPISEHNRLYWYRQTLGQGPEFLTYFQNEAQLEKSRLLSDRFSAERPKGSFSTLEIQRTEQGDSAMYLCASKAGADTGELFFGEGSRLTVL.

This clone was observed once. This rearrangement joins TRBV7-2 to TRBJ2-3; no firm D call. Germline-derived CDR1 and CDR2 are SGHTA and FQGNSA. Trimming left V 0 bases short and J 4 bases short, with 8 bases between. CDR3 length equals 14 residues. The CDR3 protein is CASSLAHSSDTQYF. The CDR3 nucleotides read TGTGCCAGCAGCTTAGCTCACTCCTCAGATACGCAGTATTTT.

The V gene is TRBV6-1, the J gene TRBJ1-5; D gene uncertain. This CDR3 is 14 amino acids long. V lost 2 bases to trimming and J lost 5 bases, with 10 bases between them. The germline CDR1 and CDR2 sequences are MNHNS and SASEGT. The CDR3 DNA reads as TGTGCCAGCAGTGAACGCCAGGCCTATCAGCCCCAGCATTTT. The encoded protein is CASSERQAYQPQHF.

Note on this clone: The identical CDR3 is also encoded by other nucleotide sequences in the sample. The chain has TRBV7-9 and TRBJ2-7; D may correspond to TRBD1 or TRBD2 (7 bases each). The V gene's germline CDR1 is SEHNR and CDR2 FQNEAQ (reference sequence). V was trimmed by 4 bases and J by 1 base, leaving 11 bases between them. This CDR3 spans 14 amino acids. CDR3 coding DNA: TGTGCCAGCAGCTCAGCGGGACAGTCCTACGAGCAGTACTTC. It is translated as CASSSAGQSYEQYF.

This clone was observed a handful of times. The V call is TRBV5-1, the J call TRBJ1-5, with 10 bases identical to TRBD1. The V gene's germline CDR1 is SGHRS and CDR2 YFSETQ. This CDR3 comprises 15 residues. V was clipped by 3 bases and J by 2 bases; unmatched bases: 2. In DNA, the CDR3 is TGCGCCAGCAGCTGGGGGACAGGGGGCAATCAGCCCCAGCATTTT. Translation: CASSWGTGGNQPQHF.

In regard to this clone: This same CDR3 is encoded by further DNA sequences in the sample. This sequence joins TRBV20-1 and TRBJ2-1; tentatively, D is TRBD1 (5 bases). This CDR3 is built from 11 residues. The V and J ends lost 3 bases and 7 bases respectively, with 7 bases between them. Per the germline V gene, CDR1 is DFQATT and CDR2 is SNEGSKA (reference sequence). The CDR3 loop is CSASRGNEQFF. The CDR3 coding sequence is TGCAGTGCTAGTAGGGGTAATGAGCAGTTCTTC.

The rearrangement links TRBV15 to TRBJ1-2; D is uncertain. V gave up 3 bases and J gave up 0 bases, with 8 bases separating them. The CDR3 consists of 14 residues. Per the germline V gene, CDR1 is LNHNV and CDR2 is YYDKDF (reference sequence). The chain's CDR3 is CATSRGESNYGYTF. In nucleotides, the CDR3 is TGTGCCACCAGCAGGGGAGAGTCTAACTATGGCTACACCTTC.